These 30 T cell receptor beta chains originate from one sample sequenced in a study of blood T cell repertoires in COVID-19. The assay was immunoSEQ multiplex PCR, and TCRdb's table has in-frame clones only and misses some. The sample lists about 150,000 clones, 60% to 80% occurring once. The sequenced sample was peripheral blood. The receptors derive from a man aged 50 or older with active or convalescent COVID-19.

The chain combines TRBV9 with TRBJ1-6; 7 bases fit TRBD1. Per germline, CDR1 SGDLS and CDR2 YYNGEE. The V gene end was trimmed by 4 bases and the J gene end by 10 bases; junction bases not matched to a gene: 14. The length of the CDR3 is 16 residues. CDR3 sequence: CASSTSTGAVGSPLHF. CDR3 DNA sequence: TGTGCCAGCAGCACTTCCACAGGGGCGGTGGGATCACCCCTCCACTTT.

The chain uses TRBV7-3 and TRBJ2-7; D gene ambiguous. CDR3 size: 13 residues. Germline lookup yields CDR1 SGHTA and CDR2 FQGTGA. Trimming pared 0 bases from V and 1 base from J, leaving 4 bases between. The CDR3 is CASSLTRSYEQYF. In DNA, the CDR3 is TGTGCCAGCAGCTTAACGCGGTCCTACGAGCAGTACTTC.

This sequence joins TRBV24-1 and TRBJ1-2; possibly TRBD1 for D (6 bases). V was pared by 4 bases and J by 3 bases, with 8 bases between. From germline, CDR1 is KGHDR and CDR2 SFDVKD. This CDR3 comprises 13 residues. CDR3 nucleotides: TGTGCCACCAGTGAGAGGGGGTACTATGGCTACACCTTC. This sequence encodes CATSERGYYGYTF.

The chain is built from TRBV14 and TRBJ2-7, with TRBD1 identical over 9 bases. Germline V CDR1 and CDR2: SGHDN, FVKESK. This CDR3 contains 15 residues. V was clipped by 3 bases and J by 5 bases; unmatched bases: 8. CDR3 in DNA: TGTGCCAGCAGCCAGAGTACCGGGACAGGGAACGAGCAGTACTTC. Translation gives CASSQSTGTGNEQYF.

The chain recombines TRBV13 with TRBJ2-7, with 11 bases matching TRBD2. The ends lost 5 bases at V and 4 bases at J; junction bases unmatched: 4. Germline values: CDR1 PRHDT, CDR2 FYEKMQ (reference sequence). This CDR3 spans 14 amino acids. The CDR3 DNA reads TGTGCCAGCAGCCTGGGGACTAGCGGTTACGAGCAGTACTTC. This encodes CASSLGTSGYEQYF.

This chain connects TRBV6-5 to TRBJ2-7; 8 nucleotides match TRBD2. This CDR3 has 14 amino acids. The V and J ends lost 0 bases and 8 bases, in that order; junction bases with no gene match: 6. Germline CDR1 MNHEY, CDR2 SVGAGI. The DNA of the CDR3 is TGTGCCAGCAGTTACTCCGGGACTAGACACCAGCAGTACTTC. It codes for CASSYSGTRHQQYF.

The V call is TRBV4-1, the J call TRBJ1-2; 8 bases are shared with TRBD1. Looked up from germline, CDR1 is MGHRA and CDR2 is YSYEKL. V lost 8 bases and J lost 0; bases outside the gene matches: 5. This CDR3 comprises 14 residues. The CDR3, as DNA: TGCGCCAGCGGACAGGGCGAAGCTAACTATGGCTACACCTTC. This encodes CASGQGEANYGYTF.

The chain carries TRBV2 and TRBJ2-5, with 9 bases fitting TRBD1. The V and J ends lost 1 base and 5 bases, in that order; junction bases with no gene match: 2. Germline CDR1 is SNHLY and CDR2 is FYNNEI. The CDR3 contains 14 residues. Written as DNA, the CDR3 is TGTGCCAGCAGTGAAGACAGGGGGCCGGAGACCCAGTACTTC. This translates into CASSEDRGPETQYF.

The rearrangement joins TRBV10-2 to TRBJ2-7; no definite D call. Germline V gene sequence: CDR1 WSHSY, CDR2 SAAADI. Trimming took 6 bases from V and 1 from J, leaving 22 bases between them. The CDR3 runs 17 residues. The CDR3 nucleotides are TGCGCCAGCAGGGTCGGCGAACGACCCGGGTCTTCCTACGAGCAGTACTTC. It is translated as CASRVGERPGSSYEQYF.

V gene TRBV28 combines with J gene TRBJ1-1; D gene uncertain. CDR3 size: 15 residues. V lost 5 bases, J lost 6 bases, and 19 bases lay in between. Germline CDR1 reads MDHEN; CDR2 reads SYDVKM. CDR3 sequence: CASSPQMSGGAEAFF. CDR3 DNA: TGTGCCAGCAGTCCCCAGATGTCAGGCGGGGCTGAAGCTTTCTTT.

This clone was detected only a few times. The chain combines TRBV27 with TRBJ1-2; 10 bases fit TRBD1. CDR3 length equals 16 residues. The V and J ends lost 2 bases and 6 bases, in that order; junction bases with no gene match: 9. Germline CDR1 and CDR2: MNHEY and SMNVEV (reference sequence). Written as DNA, the CDR3 is TGTGCCAGCAGTTTAATTCCGGGGACAGGGGCGAATGGCTACACCTTC. Protein product: CASSLIPGTGANGYTF.

The chain carries TRBV7-2 and TRBJ1-2; 7 bases match TRBD1. Trimming removed 1 base from V and 5 bases from J; junction bases left unmatched: 10. Per the germline V gene, CDR1 is SGHTA and CDR2 is FQGNSA. The CDR3 length is 16 residues. In DNA, the CDR3 is TGTGCCAGCAGCTTAGAGGCAGGGGGGAGCGGGTATGGCTACACCTTC. Its protein product is CASSLEAGGSGYGYTF.

The chain employs TRBV7-8 and TRBJ2-7; 10 positions agree with TRBD2. The junction had 6 bases not matched to a gene; V was cut back by 0 bases and J by 4 bases. The germline V gene has CDR1 SGHVS and CDR2 FQNEAQ. The CDR3 is 16 residues long. DNA for the CDR3: TGTGCCAGCAGCTTAGCTATAGCGGGAGGCCCTTACGAGCAGTACTTC. It codes for CASSLAIAGGPYEQYF.

This clone was detected only once. V usage is TRBV28 and J usage is TRBJ1-1, with 7 bases lining up with TRBD1. CDR3 length: 13 amino acids. V lost 2 bases to trimming and J lost 4 bases; unmatched junction nucleotides: 1. Germline values: CDR1 MDHEN, CDR2 SYDVKM. The CDR3 region has the DNA TGTGCCAGCAGTTTACAGGGGGGCACTGAAGCTTTCTTT. Its translation: CASSLQGGTEAFF. Drawing the rest from reference TRBV28 and TRBJ1-1, the complete variable domain is DVKVTQSSRYLVKRTGEKVFLECVQDMDHENMFWYRQDPGLGLRLIYFSYDVKMKEKGDIPEGYSVSREKKERFSLILESASTNQTSMYLCASSLQGGTEAFFGQGTRLTVV.

The gene calls are TRBV27 and TRBJ2-7, with TRBD2 as a possible D gene (5 bases). CDR1 and CDR2 from the germline V gene are MNHEY and SMNVEV (reference sequence). V was clipped by 0 bases and J by 4 bases, with 16 bases between them. This CDR3 spans 16 amino acids. In DNA form, the CDR3 reads TGTGCCAGCAGTTTATCTCGGACTGCTCTGCATTACGAGCAGTACTTC. Translation gives CASSLSRTALHYEQYF.

This clone was detected once. This sequence joins TRBV7-9 and TRBJ2-5; 7 positions match TRBD2. Germline V lookup: CDR1 SEHNR, CDR2 FQNEAQ (reference sequence). The CDR3 covers 17 residues. The junction had 18 bases not matched to a gene; V was cut back by 7 bases and J by 4 bases. CDR3 loop: CASNRRWEGRGGETQYF. CDR3 DNA: TGTGCCAGCAACCGGAGATGGGAGGGACGGGGTGGAGAGACCCAGTACTTC. Full variable domain (remainder filled in from reference TRBV7-9 and TRBJ2-5): DTGVSQNPRHKITKRGQNVTFRCDPISEHNRLYWYRQTLGQGPEFLTYFQNEAQLEKSRLLSDRFSAERPKGSFSTLEIQRTEQGDSAMYLCASNRRWEGRGGETQYFGPGTRLLVL.

The gene calls are TRBV10-3 and TRBJ2-5, with 8 positions matching TRBD2. V lost 0 bases, J lost 2 bases, and 8 bases stayed unmatched. The CDR3 is 17 amino acids. Germline V CDR1 and CDR2: ENHRY, SYGVKD. The CDR3 DNA sequence: TGTGCCATCAGTGAGTCGGGAAGCGGGGGTTTGCAAGAGACCCAGTACTTC. Translating it yields CAISESGSGGLQETQYF.

CDR3: CASSVTAAIPSYEQYF. The CDR3 DNA sequence: TGTGCCAGCAGCGTAACAGCGGCCATCCCTTCCTACGAGCAGTACTTC. This chain joins TRBV9 and TRBJ2-7; possible D gene TRBD2, 5 bases. This CDR3 contains 16 residues. The germline gives CDR1 SGDLS, CDR2 YYNGEE. V was clipped by 1 base and J by 1 base, with 15 bases between them.

The V and J genes are TRBV7-9 and TRBJ2-7; maybe TRBD1 (5 bases). The germline V gene has CDR1 SEHNR and CDR2 FQNEAQ (reference sequence). Deletions cut 1 base from V and 9 bases from J, with 16 bases between. This CDR3 has 14 amino acids. Here the CDR3 DNA reads TGTGCCAGCAGCTTAGGGAATGAGTTAAGGGGGCAGTACTTC. Amino acids: CASSLGNELRGQYF.

The chain combines TRBV29-1 with TRBJ2-3, with 8 bases identical to TRBD2. The J segment lost 4 bases and the V segment lost 2 bases, leaving 2 bases of the junction unmatched. Germline V lookup: CDR1 SQVTM, CDR2 ANQGSEA. CDR3 size: 13 residues. Here the CDR3 DNA reads TGCAGCGTTGAAACTAGCGGTGCAGATACGCAGTATTTT. Protein product: CSVETSGADTQYF.

The chain links TRBV5-6 to TRBJ1-2; 9 nucleotides line up with TRBD1. The CDR3 sequence is 15 residues long. The J segment lost 5 bases and the V segment lost 4 bases, leaving 9 bases of the junction unmatched. In germline, CDR1 is SGHDT, CDR2 YYEEEE. CDR3 DNA: TGTGCCAGCAGCATGGACAGGGGTACAATATATGGCTACACCTTC. Its protein product is CASSMDRGTIYGYTF.

The chain has TRBV28 and TRBJ2-1, with D unclear. The V end was cut by 6 bases, the J end by 0 bases, with 6 bases between. This CDR3 is 13 amino acids long. Per the germline V gene, CDR1 is MDHEN and CDR2 is SYDVKM. The CDR3 protein is CASRSGSYNEQFF. In nucleotides, the CDR3 is TGTGCCAGCAGATCCGGCTCCTACAATGAGCAGTTCTTC.

The V and J genes are TRBV4-2 and TRBJ1-3; unclear D gene. V shed 0 bases and J shed 0 bases, with 12 bases lying between them. The CDR3 contains 17 residues. The germline CDR1 and CDR2 sequences are LGHNA and YNFKEQ. The CDR3, as DNA: TGTGCCAGCAGCCAAGATCGCGGAGCCCTCTCTGGAAACACCATATATTTT. This codes for CASSQDRGALSGNTIYF.

This clone was observed a single time. One end of the junction fails to match germline, which may point to a read error. This sample includes further DNA sequences coding for the same CDR3. The CDR3 sequence is CASSYVWGAGELFF. CDR3 coding DNA: TGTGCTAGCAGTTACGTCTGGGGGGCCGGGGAGCTGTTTTTT. The chain combines TRBV6-2 or TRBV6-3 with TRBJ2-2; possible D gene TRBD2, 6 bases. Germline assignment: CDR1 MNHEY and CDR2 SVGEGT. The CDR3 contains 14 residues.

The chain couples TRBV6-6 to TRBJ2-7; TRBD1 matches 10 bases. Germline V gene sequence: CDR1 MNHNY, CDR2 SVGAGI (reference sequence). The CDR3 extends over 16 amino acids. V gave up 5 bases and J gave up 4 bases; unmatched junction bases: 11. The CDR3 DNA reads as TGTGCCAGCAGTCCTCAGGGGGACAGGGGTATATACGAGCAGTACTTC. As protein: CASSPQGDRGIYEQYF.

V and J are TRBV11-3 and TRBJ2-6; 7 nucleotides align to TRBD1. V lost 5 bases and J lost 18; bases outside the gene matches: 16. CDR1 is SGHNT, CDR2 YENEEA, per germline. This CDR3 has 14 residues. The CDR3 loop reads CASSKAVDRASETF. CDR3 DNA sequence: TGTGCCAGCAGCAAGGCGGTAGACAGGGCGTCCGAGACTTTC. Looking up the rest from reference TRBV11-3 and TRBJ2-6 gives the full variable domain: EAGVVQSPRYKIIEKKQPVAFWCNPISGHNTLYWYLQNLGQGPELLIRYENEEAVDDSQLPKDRFSAERLKGVDSTLKIQPAELGDSAVYLCASSKAVDRASETFGAGSRLTVL.

The chain's CDR3 is CASSPPRTGVETQYF. In DNA form, the CDR3 reads TGTGCCAGCTCACCACCTCGGACAGGGGTGGAGACCCAGTACTTC. V and J are TRBV18 and TRBJ2-5; 9 nucleotides agree with TRBD1. Germline V CDR1 and CDR2: KGHSH, LQKENI. J lost 5 bases, V lost 0 bases, and 4 bases had no gene match. The CDR3 is made up of 15 amino acids.

The chain couples TRBV7-3 to TRBJ2-4; 10 nucleotides align to TRBD2. Looked up from germline, CDR1 is SGHTA and CDR2 is FQGTGA. The J segment lost 0 bases and the V segment lost 3 bases, leaving 2 bases of the junction unmatched. The CDR3 spans 16 residues. The CDR3 DNA reads as TGTGCCAGCAGCTTCGGGACTAGCGAAGCCAAAAACATTCAGTACTTC. Translating gives CASSFGTSEAKNIQYF.

This clone was observed a single time. The genes are TRBV28 and TRBJ1-2, with unresolved D. Germline V gene data show CDR1 as MDHEN and CDR2 as SYDVKM. Trimming stripped 3 bases from V and 4 bases from J, with 12 bases between. This CDR3 contains 14 residues. CDR3: CASSFESRSYGYTF. The CDR3 nucleotides read TGTGCCAGCAGTTTCGAATCGCGTTCCTATGGCTACACCTTC.

The rearrangement joins TRBV7-2 to TRBJ2-3; no firm D call. Between the trimmed V and J ends, which lost 2 bases and 1 base, there was a span of 4 bases. The CDR3 has 13 residues. Germline V gene data show CDR1 as SGHTA and CDR2 as FQGNSA. For the CDR3, the DNA is TGTGCCAGCAGCTTAACGGGCACAGATACGCAGTATTTT. This encodes CASSLTGTDTQYF.